This T cell receptor beta chain was captured by sequencing in a study of cytomegalovirus exposure and HLA in healthy donors. Findings of the study overall: Several of the most significant clusters appeared linked to common viral pathogens, based on a later analysis. Roughly uniform sequencing depth across donors was assumed, possibly incorrectly. Most TCR sequences proved rare, with some public TCRs found in many donors. About 87% or about 30% of the time was how often most TCR beta V segments were productive, according to an earlier analysis.

With respect to this clone: No antigen is known for it.

V trimming: 4 bases; J trimming: 2 bases; junction bases outside the gene matches: 11. This CDR3 is built from 16 residues. Germline V CDR1 and CDR2: SGDLS, YYNGEE. With 60 Vbeta and 13 Jbeta primers, the PCR was carried out. Some clones are missing from TCRdb's copy, which holds only in-frame ones; the method was immunoSEQ multiplex PCR. Here the sample spans around 230,000 clones, approximately 78% being singletons. This chain uses TRBV9 with TRBJ2-7; 8 bases are a match to TRBD1. The specimen was PBMCs. The source of this sequence is a boy aged 5-17 years in good health and CMV-seronegative. As DNA, the CDR3 is TGTGCCAGCAGCTCCCCCGGGACAGGACGCCCCTACGAGCAGTACTTC. This translates into CASSSPGTGRPYEQYF.